These T cell receptor beta chains were read from a single sample in a study of T cells in Graves' hyperthyroidism and ophthalmopathy. Each CDR3 protein is one row after TCRdb ran MiXCR on the multiplex PCR reads. The table has some 420,000 distinct CDR3 sequences, roughly 13% seen once. Sequencing was performed on blood. These receptors were obtained from a woman aged 18-29 years with Graves' hyperthyroidism. The CDR3 runs from the conserved cysteine through the conserved F or W.

J,V,CDR3
TRBJ2-7,TRBV20-1,CSARDWGTGPGYEQYF
TRBJ2-7,TRBV7-9,CASSLRSILAGAEQYF
TRBJ1-2,TRBV12-3/TRBV12-4,CASHNRGHGYTF
TRBJ2-1,TRBV20-1,CSARDTGLAAAKSFWNEQFF
TRBJ1-5,TRBV12-3/TRBV12-4,CASSTYSNQPQHF
TRBJ1-6,TRBV19,CASKEGPTKNSPLHF
TRBJ2-3,TRBV5-1,CASRTDGSDTQYF
TRBJ2-5,TRBV10-3,CAISVDPTAGTQYF
TRBJ2-1,TRBV19,CASSKDPGGLAEYNEQFF
TRBJ2-3,TRBV14,CASSQEQGTDTQYF
TRBJ2-7,TRBV30,CAWSVRTSGAYEQYF
TRBJ2-1,TRBV7-6,CASSLGSGGPEQFF
TRBJ1-1,TRBV5-1,CASSLGQFTEAFF
TRBJ2-1,TRBV11-2,CASSSEGLANNEQFF
TRBJ2-7,TRBV4-1,CASSPRLAGDNEQYF
TRBJ2-7,TRBV19,CASSMAANSLGEQYF
TRBJ1-2,TRBV3-1,CASSRPGAGYGYTF
TRBJ1-5,TRBV27,CASRTGGISNQPQHF
TRBJ2-3,TRBV25-1,CASSEKYSEHPGASDTQYF
TRBJ2-5,TRBV7-8,CASSLAQLAHETQYF
TRBJ1-2,TRBV7-2,CASRPGTAGRGYTF
TRBJ1-2,TRBV6-1,CASSDGQDYYGYTF
TRBJ1-2,TRBV9,CASSVDGLSGYTF
TRBJ1-1,TRBV13,CASSRTANTEAFF
TRBJ2-7,TRBV11-1,CASSAGGAGYEQYF
TRBJ2-6,TRBV15,CATSRDDGPGANVLTF
TRBJ2-1,TRBV27,CASRYLGESSYNEQFF
TRBJ2-3,TRBV20-1,CSASASLDSTDTQYF